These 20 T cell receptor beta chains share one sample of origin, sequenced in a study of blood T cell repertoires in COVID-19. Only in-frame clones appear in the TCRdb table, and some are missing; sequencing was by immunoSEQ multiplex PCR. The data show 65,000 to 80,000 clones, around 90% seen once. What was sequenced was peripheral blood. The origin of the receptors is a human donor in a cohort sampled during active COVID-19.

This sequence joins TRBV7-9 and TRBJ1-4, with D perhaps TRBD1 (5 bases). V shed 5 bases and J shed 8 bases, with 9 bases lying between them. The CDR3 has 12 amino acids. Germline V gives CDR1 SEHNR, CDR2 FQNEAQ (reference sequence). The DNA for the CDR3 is TGTGCCAGCAGCCCGCAGGGAGAAAAACTGTTTTTT. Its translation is CASSPQGEKLFF.

This CDR3 is CASSGGQPQETQYF. CDR3 DNA: TGTGCCAGCAGCGGGGGACAGCCCCAAGAGACCCAGTACTTC. The genes are TRBV9 and TRBJ2-5; 7 bases match TRBD1. Losses at the gene ends were 3 bases for V and 1 base for J; bases not matched to a gene: 3. The CDR3 totals 14 residues. The germline gives CDR1 SGDLS, CDR2 YYNGEE.

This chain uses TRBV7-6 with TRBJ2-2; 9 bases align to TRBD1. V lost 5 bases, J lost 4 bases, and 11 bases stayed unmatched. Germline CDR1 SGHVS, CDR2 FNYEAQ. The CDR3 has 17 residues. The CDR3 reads CASSLGGTGLSTGELFF. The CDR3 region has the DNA TGTGCCAGCAGCCTAGGTGGGACAGGGTTAAGCACCGGGGAGCTGTTTTTT.

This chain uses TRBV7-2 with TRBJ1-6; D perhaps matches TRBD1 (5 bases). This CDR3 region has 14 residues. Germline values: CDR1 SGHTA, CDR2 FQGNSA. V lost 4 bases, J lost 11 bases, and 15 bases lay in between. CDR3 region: CASSSWGGEAPLHF. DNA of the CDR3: TGTGCCAGCAGCTCCTGGGGAGGGGAGGCACCCCTCCACTTT.

The CDR3 DNA is TGTGCCAGCAGTTACACCGGGACAGGGGTCTCTGAAGCTTTCTTT. Its translation: CASSYTGTGVSEAFF. The J gene is TRBJ1-1, the V gene TRBV6-5; 10 bases are a match to TRBD1. With V trimmed by 2 bases and J by 6 bases, 6 bases remained unmatched. CDR1 MNHEY and CDR2 SVGAGI come from the germline V gene. CDR3 length: 15 amino acids.

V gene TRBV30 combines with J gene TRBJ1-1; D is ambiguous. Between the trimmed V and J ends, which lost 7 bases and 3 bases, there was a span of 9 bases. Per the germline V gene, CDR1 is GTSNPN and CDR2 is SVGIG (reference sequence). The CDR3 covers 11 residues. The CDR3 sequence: CASGGHTEAFF. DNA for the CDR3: TGTGCCTCGGGAGGGCACACTGAAGCTTTCTTT.

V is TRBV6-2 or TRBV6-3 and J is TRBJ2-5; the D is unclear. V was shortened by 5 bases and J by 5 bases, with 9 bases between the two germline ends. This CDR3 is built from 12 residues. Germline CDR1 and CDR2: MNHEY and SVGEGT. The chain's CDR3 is CASSVLPETQYF. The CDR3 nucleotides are TGTGCCAGCAGTGTCCTCCCGGAGACCCAGTACTTC.

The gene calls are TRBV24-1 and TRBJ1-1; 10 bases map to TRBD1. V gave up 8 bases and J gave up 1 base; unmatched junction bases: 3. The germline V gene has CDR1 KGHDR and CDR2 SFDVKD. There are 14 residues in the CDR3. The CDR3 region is CATTGTGENTEAFF. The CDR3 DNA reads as TGTGCCACCACTGGGACAGGGGAGAACACTGAAGCTTTCTTT.

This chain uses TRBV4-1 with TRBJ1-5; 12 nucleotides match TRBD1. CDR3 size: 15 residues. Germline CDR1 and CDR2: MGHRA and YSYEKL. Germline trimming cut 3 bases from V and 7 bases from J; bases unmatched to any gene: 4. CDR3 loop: CASSQGQGARQPQHF. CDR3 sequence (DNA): TGCGCCAGCAGCCAGGGACAGGGGGCCAGACAGCCCCAGCATTTT.

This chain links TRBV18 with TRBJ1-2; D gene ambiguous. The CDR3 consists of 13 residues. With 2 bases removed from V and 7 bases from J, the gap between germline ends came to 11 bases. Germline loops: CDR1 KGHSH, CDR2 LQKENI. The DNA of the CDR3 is TGTGCCAGCTCACCAGCGGGATTGGGTGGCTACACCTTC. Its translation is CASSPAGLGGYTF.

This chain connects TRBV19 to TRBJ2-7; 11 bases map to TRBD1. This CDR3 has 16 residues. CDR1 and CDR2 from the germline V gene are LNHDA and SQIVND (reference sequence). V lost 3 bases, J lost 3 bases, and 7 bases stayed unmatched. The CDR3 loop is CASSIAGGQGVYEQYF. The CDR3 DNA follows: TGTGCCAGTAGTATCGCCGGGGGACAGGGGGTCTACGAGCAGTACTTC.

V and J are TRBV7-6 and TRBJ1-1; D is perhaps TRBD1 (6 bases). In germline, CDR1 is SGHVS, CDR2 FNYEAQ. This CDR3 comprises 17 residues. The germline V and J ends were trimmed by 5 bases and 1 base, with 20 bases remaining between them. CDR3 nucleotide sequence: TGTGCCAGCAGCCCGAACAAACAGGGATGGGAGAACACTGAAGCTTTCTTT. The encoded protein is CASSPNKQGWENTEAFF.

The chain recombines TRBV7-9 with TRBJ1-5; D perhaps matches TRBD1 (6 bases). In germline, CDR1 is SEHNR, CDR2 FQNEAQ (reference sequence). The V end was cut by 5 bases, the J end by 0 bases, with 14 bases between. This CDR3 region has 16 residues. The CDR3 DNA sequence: TGTGCCAGCAGCCAGACAGGAATATATAGCAATCAGCCCCAGCATTTT. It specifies CASSQTGIYSNQPQHF.

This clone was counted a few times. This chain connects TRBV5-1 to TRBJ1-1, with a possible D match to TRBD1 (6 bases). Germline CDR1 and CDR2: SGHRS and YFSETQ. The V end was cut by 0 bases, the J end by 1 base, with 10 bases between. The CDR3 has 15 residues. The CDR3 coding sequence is TGCGCCAGCAGCTTGGCTGGGACAAGGAACACTGAAGCTTTCTTT. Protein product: CASSLAGTRNTEAFF.

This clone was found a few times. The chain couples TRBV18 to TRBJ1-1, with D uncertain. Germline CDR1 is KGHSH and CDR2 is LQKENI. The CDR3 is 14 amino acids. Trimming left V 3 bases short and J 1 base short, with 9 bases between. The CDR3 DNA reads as TGTGCCAGCTCACCTCTCAGTGGGAACACTGAAGCTTTCTTT. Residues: CASSPLSGNTEAFF.

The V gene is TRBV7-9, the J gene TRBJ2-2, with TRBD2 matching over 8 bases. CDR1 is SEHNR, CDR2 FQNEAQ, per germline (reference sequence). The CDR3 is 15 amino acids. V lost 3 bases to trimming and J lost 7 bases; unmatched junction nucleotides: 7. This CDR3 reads CASSFTAGANGELFF. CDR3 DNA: TGTGCCAGCAGCTTCACAGCGGGGGCAAACGGGGAGCTGTTTTTT.

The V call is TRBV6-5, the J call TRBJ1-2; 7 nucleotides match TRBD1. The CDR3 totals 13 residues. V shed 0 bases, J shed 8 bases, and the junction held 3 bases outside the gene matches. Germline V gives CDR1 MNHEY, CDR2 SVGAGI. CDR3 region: CASSYSPDRGYTF. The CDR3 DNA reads TGTGCCAGCAGTTACTCACCGGACAGGGGCTACACCTTC.

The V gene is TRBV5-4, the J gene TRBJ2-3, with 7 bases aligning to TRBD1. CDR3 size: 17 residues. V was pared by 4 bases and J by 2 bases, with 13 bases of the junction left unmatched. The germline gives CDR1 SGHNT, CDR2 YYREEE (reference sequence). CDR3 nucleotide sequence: TGTGCCAGCAGCCCCGCCCCAGACAGGGCAGTCACAGATACGCAGTATTTT. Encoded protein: CASSPAPDRAVTDTQYF.

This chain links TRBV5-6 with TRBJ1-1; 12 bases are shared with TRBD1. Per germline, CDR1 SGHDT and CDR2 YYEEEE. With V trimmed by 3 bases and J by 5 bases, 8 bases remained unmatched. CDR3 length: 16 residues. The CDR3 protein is CASSSRDRGLGTEAFF. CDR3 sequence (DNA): TGTGCCAGCAGCTCCCGGGACAGGGGGCTCGGGACTGAAGCTTTCTTT.

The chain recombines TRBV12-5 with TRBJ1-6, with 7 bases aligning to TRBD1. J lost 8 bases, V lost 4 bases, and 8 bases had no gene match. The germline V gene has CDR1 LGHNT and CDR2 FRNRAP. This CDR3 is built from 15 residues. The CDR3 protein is CASGSQYRGDSPLHF. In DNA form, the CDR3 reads TGTGCTAGTGGTTCCCAATACAGGGGAGATTCACCCCTCCACTTT.